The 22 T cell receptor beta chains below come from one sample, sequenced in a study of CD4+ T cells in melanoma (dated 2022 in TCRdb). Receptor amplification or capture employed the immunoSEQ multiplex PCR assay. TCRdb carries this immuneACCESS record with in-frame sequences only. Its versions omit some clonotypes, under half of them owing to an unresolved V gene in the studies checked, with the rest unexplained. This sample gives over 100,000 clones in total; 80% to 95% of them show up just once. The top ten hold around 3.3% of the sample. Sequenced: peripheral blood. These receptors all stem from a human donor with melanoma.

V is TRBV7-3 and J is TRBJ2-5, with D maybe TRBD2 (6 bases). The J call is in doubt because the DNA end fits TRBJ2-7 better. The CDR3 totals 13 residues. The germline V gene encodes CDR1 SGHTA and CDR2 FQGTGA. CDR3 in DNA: TGTGCCAGCAGCTTTACCGGGACTGACGAGCAGTACTTC. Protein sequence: CASSFTGTDEQYF.

CDR3: CASSIGKPTENEQFF. The CDR3 region has the DNA TGTGCCAGTAGTATCGGGAAACCGACAGAAAATGAGCAGTTCTTC. The chain is built from TRBV19 and TRBJ2-1, with D possibly being TRBD1 or TRBD2 (5 bases each). Germline V gene sequence: CDR1 LNHDA, CDR2 SQIVND (reference sequence). Trimming cost V 3 bases and J 7 bases, with 16 bases left between them. The CDR3 has 15 residues.

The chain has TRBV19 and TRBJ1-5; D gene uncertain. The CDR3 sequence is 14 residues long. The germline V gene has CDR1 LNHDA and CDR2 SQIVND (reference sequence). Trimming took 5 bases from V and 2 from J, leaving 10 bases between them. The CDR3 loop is CASSPQPRNQPQHF. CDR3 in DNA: TGTGCCAGTAGTCCCCAACCCCGCAATCAGCCCCAGCATTTT.

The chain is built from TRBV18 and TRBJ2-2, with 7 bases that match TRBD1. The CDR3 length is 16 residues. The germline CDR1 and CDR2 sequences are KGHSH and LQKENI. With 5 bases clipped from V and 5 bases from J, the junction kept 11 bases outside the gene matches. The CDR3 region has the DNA TGTGCCAGCTCAGACAGGGTGCCTCATTCAACCGGGGAGCTGTTTTTT. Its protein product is CASSDRVPHSTGELFF.

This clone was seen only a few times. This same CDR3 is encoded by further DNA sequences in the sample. Here the CDR3 DNA reads TGCGCCAGCAGCTTGGAGGGGCGGGCTAGCACAGATACGCAGTATTTT. Its translation is CASSLEGRASTDTQYF. The V and J genes are TRBV5-1 and TRBJ2-3, with D perhaps given as TRBD1 or TRBD2 (5 bases each). The CDR3 is 16 amino acids. V was shortened by 0 bases and J by 0 bases, with 11 bases between the two germline ends. Germline loops: CDR1 SGHRS, CDR2 YFSETQ.

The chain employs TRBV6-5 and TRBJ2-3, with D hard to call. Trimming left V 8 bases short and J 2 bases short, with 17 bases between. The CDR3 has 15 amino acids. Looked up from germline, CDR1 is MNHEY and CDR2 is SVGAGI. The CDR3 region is CASGRAMHDTDTQYF. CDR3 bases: TGTGCCAGCGGGCGTGCGATGCACGACACAGATACGCAGTATTTT.

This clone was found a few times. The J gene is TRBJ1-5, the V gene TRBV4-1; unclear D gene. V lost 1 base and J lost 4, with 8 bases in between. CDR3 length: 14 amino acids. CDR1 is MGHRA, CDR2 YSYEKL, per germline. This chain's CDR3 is CASSQAELNQPQHF. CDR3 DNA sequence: TGCGCCAGCAGCCAAGCTGAGCTTAATCAGCCCCAGCATTTT.

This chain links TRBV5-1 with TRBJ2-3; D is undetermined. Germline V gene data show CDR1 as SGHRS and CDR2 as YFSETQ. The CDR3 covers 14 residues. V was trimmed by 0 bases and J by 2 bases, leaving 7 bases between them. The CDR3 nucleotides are TGCGCCAGCAGCTTGGTTTCCCCCACAGATACGCAGTATTTT. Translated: CASSLVSPTDTQYF.

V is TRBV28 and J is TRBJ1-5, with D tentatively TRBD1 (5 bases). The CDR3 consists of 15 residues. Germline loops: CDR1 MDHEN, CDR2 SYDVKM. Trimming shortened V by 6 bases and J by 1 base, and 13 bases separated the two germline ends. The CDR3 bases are TGTGCCAGCAGACCGCAGGGAGGGAGCAATCAGCCCCAGCATTTT. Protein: CASRPQGGSNQPQHF.

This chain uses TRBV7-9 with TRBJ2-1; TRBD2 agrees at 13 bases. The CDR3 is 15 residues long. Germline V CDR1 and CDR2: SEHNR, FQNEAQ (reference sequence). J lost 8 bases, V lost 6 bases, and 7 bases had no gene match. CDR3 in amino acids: CASSSGLAGVDEQFF. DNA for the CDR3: TGTGCCAGCAGTTCAGGACTAGCGGGAGTTGATGAGCAGTTCTTC.

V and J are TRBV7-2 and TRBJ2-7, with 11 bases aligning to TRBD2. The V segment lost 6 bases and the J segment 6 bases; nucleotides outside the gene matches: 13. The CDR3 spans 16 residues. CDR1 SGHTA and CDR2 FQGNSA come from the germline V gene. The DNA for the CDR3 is TGTGCCAGCAGTCTCAATAGCGGGGGGGCCCAAGGCGAGCAGTACTTC. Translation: CASSLNSGGAQGEQYF.

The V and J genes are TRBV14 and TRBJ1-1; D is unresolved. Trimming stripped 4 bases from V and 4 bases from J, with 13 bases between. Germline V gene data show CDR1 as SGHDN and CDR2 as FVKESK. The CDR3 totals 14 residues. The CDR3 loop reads CASSPRGGGTEAFF. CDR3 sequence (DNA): TGTGCCAGCAGCCCGCGAGGAGGCGGCACTGAAGCTTTCTTT. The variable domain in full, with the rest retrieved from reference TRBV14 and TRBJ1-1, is EAGVTQFPSHSVIEKGQTVTLRCDPISGHDNLYWYRRVMGKEIKFLLHFVKESKQDESGMPNNRFLAERTGGTYSTLKVQPAELEDSGVYFCASSPRGGGTEAFFGQGTRLTVV.

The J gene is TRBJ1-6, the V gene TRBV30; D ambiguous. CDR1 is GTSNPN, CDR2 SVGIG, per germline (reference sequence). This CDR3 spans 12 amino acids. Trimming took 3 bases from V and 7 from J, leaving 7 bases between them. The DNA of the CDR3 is TGTGCCTGGAGCATGGTGAATTCACCCCTCCACTTT. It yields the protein CAWSMVNSPLHF.

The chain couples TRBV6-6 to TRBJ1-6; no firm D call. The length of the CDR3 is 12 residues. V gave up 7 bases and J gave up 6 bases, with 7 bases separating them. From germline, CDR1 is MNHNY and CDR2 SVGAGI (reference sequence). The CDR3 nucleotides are TGTGCCAGCAAATTGGCTAATTCACCCCTCCACTTT. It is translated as CASKLANSPLHF.

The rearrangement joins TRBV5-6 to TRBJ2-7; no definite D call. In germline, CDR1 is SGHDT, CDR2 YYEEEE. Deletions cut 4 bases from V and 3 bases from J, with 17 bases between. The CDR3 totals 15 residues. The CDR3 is CASSVGPRADYEQYF. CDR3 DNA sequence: TGTGCCAGCAGCGTCGGGCCCCGTGCCGACTACGAGCAGTACTTC. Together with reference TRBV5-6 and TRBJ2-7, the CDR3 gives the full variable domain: DAGVTQSPTHLIKTRGQQVTLRCSPKSGHDTVSWYQQALGQGPQFIFQYYEEEERQRGNFPDRFSGHQFPNYSSELNVNALLLGDSALYLCASSVGPRADYEQYFGPGTRLTVT.

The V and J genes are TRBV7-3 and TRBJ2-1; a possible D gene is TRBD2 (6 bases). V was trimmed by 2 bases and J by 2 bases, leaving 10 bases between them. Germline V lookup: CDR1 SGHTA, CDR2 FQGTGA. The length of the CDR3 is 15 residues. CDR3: CASSLAGGAYNEQFF. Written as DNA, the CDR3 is TGTGCCAGCAGCTTAGCCGGCGGGGCCTACAATGAGCAGTTCTTC.

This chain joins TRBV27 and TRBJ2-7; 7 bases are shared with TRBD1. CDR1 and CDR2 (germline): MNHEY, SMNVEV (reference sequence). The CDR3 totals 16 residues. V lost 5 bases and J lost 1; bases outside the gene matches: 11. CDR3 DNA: TGTGCCAGCAGTCCCAATCGACAGGGCGGTTCCTACGAGCAGTACTTC. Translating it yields CASSPNRQGGSYEQYF.

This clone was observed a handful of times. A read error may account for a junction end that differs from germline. In DNA, the CDR3 is TGTGCCAGCAGTTTAAGCCGGGACAGGGGGCATGGGGGCATCTCGCCCCAGCATTTT. Protein sequence: CASSLSRDRGHGGISPQHF. V gene TRBV7-3 combines with J gene TRBJ1-5; 12 bases map to TRBD1. Germline values: CDR1 SGHTA, CDR2 FQGTGA. This CDR3 spans 19 amino acids.

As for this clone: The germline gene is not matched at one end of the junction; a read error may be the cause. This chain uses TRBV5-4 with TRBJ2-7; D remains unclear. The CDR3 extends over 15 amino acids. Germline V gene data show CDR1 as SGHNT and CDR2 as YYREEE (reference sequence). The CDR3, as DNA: TGTGCCAACAGCTTGCTTTTGGGTCAGGTCAACGAGCAGTACTTC. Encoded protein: CANSLLLGQVNEQYF.

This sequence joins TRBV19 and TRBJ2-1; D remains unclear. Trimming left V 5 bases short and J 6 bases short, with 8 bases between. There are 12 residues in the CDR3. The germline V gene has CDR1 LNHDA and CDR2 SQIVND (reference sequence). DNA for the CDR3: TGTGCCAGTAGTTCGGGCGTCAATGAGCAGTTCTTC. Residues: CASSSGVNEQFF.

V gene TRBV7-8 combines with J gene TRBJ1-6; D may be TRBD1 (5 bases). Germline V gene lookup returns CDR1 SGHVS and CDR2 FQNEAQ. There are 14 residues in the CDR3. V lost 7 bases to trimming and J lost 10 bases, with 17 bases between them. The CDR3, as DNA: TGTGCCAGCACCTTCGGGGGAAGGAGCTCACCCCTCCACTTT. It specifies CASTFGGRSSPLHF.

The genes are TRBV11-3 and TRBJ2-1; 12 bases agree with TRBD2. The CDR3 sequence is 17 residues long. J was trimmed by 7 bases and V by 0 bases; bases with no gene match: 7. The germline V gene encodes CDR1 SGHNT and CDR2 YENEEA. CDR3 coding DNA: TGTGCCAGCAGCTTAGATCAGGGCGGACTAGCGGGGAATGAGCAGTTCTTC. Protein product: CASSLDQGGLAGNEQFF.